This T cell receptor beta chain was sequenced during a study of OX40 agonist ivuxolimab in advanced cancers. TCRdb's copy holds only in-frame clones and misses some; the assay was immunoSEQ multiplex PCR. The data contain 55,000 to 70,000 clones, 80% to 90% of them singletons. The germline CDR1 and CDR2 sequences are MGHDK and SYGVNS. Trimming took 2 bases from V and 11 from J; bases not matched to a gene: 9. The CDR3 totals 15 residues. J is TRBJ1-6 and V is TRBV25-1; TRBD1 matches 7 bases. This clonotype originated in an adult with an advanced solid tumor such as melanoma, head and neck, liver or kidney cancer. The sample here was CD4+ or CD8+ T cells sorted from blood, taken in a trial of the OX40 agonist ivuxolimab. CDR3: CASSEEGAVGTPLHF. The CDR3 nucleotides are TGTGCCAGCAGTGAAGAGGGGGCAGTCGGGACACCCCTCCACTTT.